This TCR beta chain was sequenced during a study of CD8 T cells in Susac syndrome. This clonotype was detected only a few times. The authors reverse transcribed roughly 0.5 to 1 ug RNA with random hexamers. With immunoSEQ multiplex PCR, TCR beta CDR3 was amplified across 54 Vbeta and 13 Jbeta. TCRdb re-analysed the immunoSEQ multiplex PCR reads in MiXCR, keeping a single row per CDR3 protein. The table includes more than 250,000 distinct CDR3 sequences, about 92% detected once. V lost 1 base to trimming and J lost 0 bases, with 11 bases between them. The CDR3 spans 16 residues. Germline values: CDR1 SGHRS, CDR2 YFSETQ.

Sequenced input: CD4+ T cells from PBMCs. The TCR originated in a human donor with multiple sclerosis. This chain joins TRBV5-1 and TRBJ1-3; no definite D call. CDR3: CASSLSGSPSGNTIYF. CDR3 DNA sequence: TGCGCCAGCAGCTTGAGCGGCTCCCCCTCTGGAAACACCATATATTTT.